Listed below are T cell receptor beta chains from one sample, sequenced in a study of blood T cell repertoires in COVID-19. The protocol was immunoSEQ multiplex PCR, while the TCRdb copy is restricted to in-frame clones and leaves out a portion. This table has some 150,000 clones, roughly 85% appearing once. The sample comprised peripheral blood. The receptors were gathered from a man aged 35 to 55 with acute or convalescent COVID-19. Both conserved end residues are part of each CDR3. A D gene is named only where the DNA matches it firmly. Only part of the rows carry a size: once, few, many, or a class if the clone is expanded.

TRBV7-2	.	few	TRBJ1-6	CASSLLSGRNSPLHF	TGTGCCAGCAGCTTATTGTCAGGGAGGAATTCACCCCTCCACTTT
TRBV5-4	.	.	TRBJ2-1	CASSLDGLSSYNEQFF	TGTGCCAGCAGCTTGGATGGACTGAGCTCCTACAATGAGCAGTTCTTC
TRBV5-1	TRBD1	.	TRBJ1-4	CASSSETGGRFGEKLFF	TGCGCCAGCAGCTCGGAGACAGGGGGCCGATTCGGTGAAAAACTGTTTTTT
TRBV7-2	TRBD1	.	TRBJ1-1	CASSQKTGFWGTEAFF	TGTGCCAGCAGCCAGAAGACAGGGTTTTGGGGCACTGAAGCTTTCTTT
TRBV5-4	TRBD1	.	TRBJ2-7	CASSSPGTGTYEQYF	TGTGCCAGCAGCTCACCAGGGACAGGGACCTACGAGCAGTACTTC
TRBV7-2	TRBD1	.	TRBJ2-7	CASTRDRVSHEQYF	TGTGCCAGCACCCGGGACAGGGTTAGCCACGAGCAGTACTTC
TRBV4-3	TRBD2	.	TRBJ2-3	CASSQDRSGGTDTQYF	TGCGCCAGCAGCCAAGATCGAAGCGGGGGCACAGATACGCAGTATTTT
TRBV7-2	.	.	TRBJ1-1	CASSLNPGKGTEAFF	TGTGCCAGCAGCTTAAACCCGGGGAAAGGCACTGAAGCTTTCTTT
TRBV30	TRBD1	.	TRBJ1-2	CAWSKQGTYGYTF	TGTGCCTGGAGCAAACAGGGGACGTACGGCTACACCTTC
TRBV10-3	.	.	TRBJ2-7	CAISGQGGTYEQYF	TGTGCCATCAGTGGGCAGGGCGGGACTTACGAGCAGTACTTC
TRBV23-1	TRBD1	.	TRBJ2-1	CASCRGQGPGSYNEQFF	TGCGCCAGCTGTCGAGGACAGGGGCCTGGCTCCTACAATGAGCAGTTCTTC
TRBV30	.	.	TRBJ1-1	CAWSLGGGGQNTEAFF	TGTGCCTGGAGTTTGGGGGGGGGCGGTCAGAACACTGAAGCTTTCTTT
TRBV9	.	.	TRBJ1-4	CASSVDGRKEKLFF	TGTGCCAGCAGCGTAGATGGCAGGAAGGAAAAACTGTTTTTT
TRBV3-1/TRBV3-2	TRBD1	few	TRBJ1-4	CASSPETGEGEKLFF	TGTGCCAGCAGCCCAGAGACAGGGGAGGGTGAAAAACTGTTTTTT
TRBV19	.	.	TRBJ1-1	CASSTKNTEAFF	TGTGCCAGTAGTACAAAGAACACTGAAGCTTTCTTT
TRBV29-1	TRBD1	.	TRBJ2-2	CSVEGIEGQGRSGELFF	TGCAGCGTTGAAGGAATTGAGGGACAGGGTCGATCCGGGGAGCTGTTTTTT
TRBV18	TRBD1	.	TRBJ2-3	CASSPRGTGGTDTQYF	TGTGCCAGCTCACCAAGGGGGACAGGAGGCACAGATACGCAGTATTTT
TRBV5-1	TRBD2	.	TRBJ2-1	CASSPKAGSYNEQFF	TGCGCCAGCAGCCCCAAAGCGGGGTCTTACAATGAGCAGTTCTTC
TRBV7-9	TRBD1	.	TRBJ1-2	CASSLGQGWGYTF	TGTGCCAGCAGCTTGGGACAGGGATGGGGCTACACCTTC
TRBV5-6	.	.	TRBJ2-5	CASSAGLGTGETQYF	TGTGCCAGCAGCGCAGGCCTAGGTACAGGAGAGACCCAGTACTTC
TRBV5-1	TRBD2	.	TRBJ2-3	CASSFISGVGGDTQYF	TGCGCCAGCAGCTTCATCAGCGGGGTCGGAGGAGATACGCAGTATTTT
TRBV21-1	.	.	TRBJ1-5	CATTNPPSNQPQHF	TGTGCCACCACCAACCCTCCTAGCAATCAGCCCCAGCATTTT
TRBV10-3	.	.	TRBJ2-1	CATANSGTYNEQFF	TGTGCCACGGCTAACAGCGGCACCTACAATGAGCAGTTCTTC
TRBV30	TRBD1	once	TRBJ1-2	CAWSPGTGGNYGYTF	TGTGCCTGGAGTCCGGGGACAGGGGGGAACTATGGCTACACCTTC
TRBV2	.	.	TRBJ1-1	CASRGERNTEAFF	TGTGCCAGCAGGGGCGAGAGGAACACTGAAGCTTTCTTT
TRBV5-1	.	.	TRBJ1-5	CASSLDSHQPQHF	TGCGCCAGCAGCTTGGACAGCCATCAGCCCCAGCATTTT
TRBV6-2/TRBV6-3	TRBD1	.	TRBJ2-7	CASSYRPAGQGYEQYF	TGTGCCAGCAGTTATCGGCCGGCGGGACAGGGTTACGAGCAGTACTTC
TRBV5-5	TRBD1	.	TRBJ1-4	CASSPADRGGEKLFF	TGTGCCAGCAGCCCAGCGGACAGGGGGGGAGAAAAACTGTTTTTT
TRBV4-1	.	.	TRBJ1-5	CASSPPGLPNQPQHF	TGCGCCAGCAGCCCACCAGGACTCCCTAATCAGCCCCAGCATTTT
TRBV7-3	.	.	TRBJ1-2	CASSLQASGYGYTF	TGTGCCAGCAGCTTACAGGCATCTGGTTATGGCTACACCTTC
TRBV7-2	.	.	TRBJ2-3	CASSPGTDTQYF	TGTGCCAGCAGCCCTGGCACAGATACGCAGTATTTT
TRBV7-9	.	.	TRBJ1-6	CASSPRADILSPLHF	TGTGCCAGCAGCCCCAGGGCCGACATACTATCACCCCTCCACTTT
TRBV7-6	.	.	TRBJ2-7	CASSSLLGLWREQYF	TGTGCCAGCAGCTCCTTACTGGGACTCTGGCGCGAGCAGTACTTC
TRBV5-8	.	.	TRBJ2-6	CASSSTRSGANVLTF	TGTGCCAGCAGCTCGACACGGTCTGGGGCCAACGTCCTGACTTTC
TRBV1	.	.	TRBJ2-2	CTSRTASTGELFF	TGCACCAGCAGAACTGCAAGCACCGGGGAGCTGTTTTTT
TRBV10-1	TRBD1	.	TRBJ2-7	CASSGIGTGFFYEQYF	TGCGCCAGCAGTGGGATAGGGACAGGGTTTTTCTACGAGCAGTACTTC
TRBV6-5	.	once	TRBJ2-1	CASGRQFYNEQFF	TGTGCCAGCGGAAGACAATTCTACAATGAGCAGTTCTTC
TRBV19	TRBD1	.	TRBJ1-5	CASSVPTGGSWPQHF	TGTGCCAGTAGTGTACCTACAGGGGGGAGTTGGCCCCAGCATTTT
TRBV18	TRBD1	.	TRBJ1-3	CASSQDRPLSGNTIYF	TGTGCCAGCTCCCAGGACAGGCCCCTCTCTGGAAACACCATATATTTT
TRBV5-1	.	.	TRBJ1-1	CASSLQGSVTEAFF	TGCGCCAGCAGCTTACAGGGCTCTGTCACTGAAGCTTTCTTT
TRBV19	.	.	TRBJ1-5	CASTYSNQPQHF	TGTGCCAGTACCTATAGCAATCAGCCCCAGCATTTT
TRBV5-6	.	.	TRBJ1-5	CASSRRQFSGHGQPQHF	TGTGCCAGCAGCCGTCGTCAATTCTCAGGGCACGGTCAGCCCCAGCATTTT